One sample yielded the 7 T cell receptor beta chains listed below, sequenced in a study of T cell repertoires in cytomegalovirus infection. TCRdb passed the reads through MiXCR, listing each CDR3 protein once. The sample records tens of thousands of distinct CDR3 sequences, 20% to 25% being singletons. These receptors' antigens are unknown. Sequences were derived from CD8+ T cells from cultured PBMCs, sampled from culture after CMV antigen stimulation. All receptors derive from a human donor in good health (CMV status not recorded). Some clones in this sample may be carry-over from other donors' samples.

The V call is TRBV5-8, the J call TRBJ1-5; 9 nucleotides line up with TRBD1. Germline V gene data show CDR1 as SGHTS and CDR2 as YDEGEE. V lost 4 bases and J lost 4; bases outside the gene matches: 9. There are 16 residues in the CDR3. The CDR3 region is CASSLYRDRANQPQHF. CDR3 nucleotide sequence: TGTGCCAGCAGCCTCTACCGGGACAGGGCTAATCAGCCCCAGCATTTT.

This clonotype was detected only a few times. The rearrangement joins TRBV12-3 or TRBV12-4 to TRBJ2-7; the match to TRBD1 covers 9 bases. The CDR3 has 13 residues. Germline trimming cut 7 bases from V and 5 bases from J; bases unmatched to any gene: 6. The CDR3 DNA is TGTGCCAGCATCAGAACAGGGGGCAACGAGCAGTACTTC. Translated, it gives CASIRTGGNEQYF.

A word on this clonotype: No conserved phenylalanine or tryptophan is present at the end of the CDR3, so a read error is the likely explanation. The genes are TRBV7-2 and TRBJ1-5; weak D call: TRBD1 (6 bases). Germline CDR1 is SGHTA and CDR2 is FQGNSA. This CDR3 spans 15 amino acids. Trimming left V 4 bases short and J 8 bases short, with 18 bases between. The CDR3 nucleotides read TGTGCCAGCAGCTCCCGTACAGGGAATGAGAAGCCCCAGCATTCT. The encoded protein is CASSSRTGNEKPQHS.

This clonotype was detected a few times. The chain uses TRBV27 and TRBJ1-1, with 9 bases fitting TRBD1. Germline V gene data show CDR1 as MNHEY and CDR2 as SMNVEV (reference sequence). The CDR3 is 13 amino acids. Unmatched junction bases numbered 3, after V lost 6 bases and J lost 4 bases. DNA for the CDR3: TGTGCCAGCAGCTTACAGGGGGCCACTGAAGCTTTCTTT. This gives the protein CASSLQGATEAFF.

The rearrangement joins TRBV2 to TRBJ2-7, with 11 bases matching TRBD2. Per germline, CDR1 SNHLY and CDR2 FYNNEI. V lost 8 bases to trimming and J lost 1 base; unmatched junction nucleotides: 4. CDR3 length: 14 amino acids. Here the CDR3 reads CASGGLAESYEQYF. The DNA of the CDR3 is TGTGCCAGCGGGGGACTAGCGGAATCCTACGAGCAGTACTTC.

In this sample, this clonotype turned up a few times. V is TRBV7-9 and J is TRBJ2-2; unclear D gene. This CDR3 has 16 amino acids. CDR1 and CDR2 from the germline V gene are SEHNR and FQNEAQ (reference sequence). Trimming pared 1 base from V and 6 bases from J, leaving 15 bases between. The CDR3 DNA reads TGTGCCAGCAGCTTAGATTCGAAGAGGAAGTCCGGGGAGCTGTTTTTT. Translation gives CASSLDSKRKSGELFF.

This clonotype has just a few counts. The chain recombines TRBV19 with TRBJ1-5; no clear D. Trimming removed 3 bases at V and 5 bases at J, with 14 bases between. Germline V gene lookup returns CDR1 LNHDA and CDR2 SQIVND (reference sequence). This CDR3 has 15 amino acids. CDR3 sequence (DNA): TGTGCCAGTAGTATTGTCCGGGAAAAGGATCAGCCCCAGCATTTT. This codes for CASSIVREKDQPQHF.